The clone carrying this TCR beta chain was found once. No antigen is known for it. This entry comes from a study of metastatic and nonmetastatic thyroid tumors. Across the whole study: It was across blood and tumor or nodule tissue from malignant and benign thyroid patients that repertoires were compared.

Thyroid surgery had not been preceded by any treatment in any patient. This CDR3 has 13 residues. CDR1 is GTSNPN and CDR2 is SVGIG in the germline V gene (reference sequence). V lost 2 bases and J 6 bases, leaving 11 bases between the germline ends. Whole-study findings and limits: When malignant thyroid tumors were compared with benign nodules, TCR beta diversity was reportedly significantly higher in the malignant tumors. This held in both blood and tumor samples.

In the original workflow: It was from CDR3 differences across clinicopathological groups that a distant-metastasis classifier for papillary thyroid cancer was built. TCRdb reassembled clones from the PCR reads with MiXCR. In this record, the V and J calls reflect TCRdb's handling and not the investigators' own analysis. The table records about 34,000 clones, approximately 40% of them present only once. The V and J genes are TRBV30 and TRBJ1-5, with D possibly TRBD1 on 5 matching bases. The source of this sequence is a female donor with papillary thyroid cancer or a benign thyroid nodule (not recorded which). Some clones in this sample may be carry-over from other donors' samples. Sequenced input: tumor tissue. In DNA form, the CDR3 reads TGTGCCTGGAGTAGGGGACCGGGTCAGCCCCAGCATTTT. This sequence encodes CAWSRGPGQPQHF.